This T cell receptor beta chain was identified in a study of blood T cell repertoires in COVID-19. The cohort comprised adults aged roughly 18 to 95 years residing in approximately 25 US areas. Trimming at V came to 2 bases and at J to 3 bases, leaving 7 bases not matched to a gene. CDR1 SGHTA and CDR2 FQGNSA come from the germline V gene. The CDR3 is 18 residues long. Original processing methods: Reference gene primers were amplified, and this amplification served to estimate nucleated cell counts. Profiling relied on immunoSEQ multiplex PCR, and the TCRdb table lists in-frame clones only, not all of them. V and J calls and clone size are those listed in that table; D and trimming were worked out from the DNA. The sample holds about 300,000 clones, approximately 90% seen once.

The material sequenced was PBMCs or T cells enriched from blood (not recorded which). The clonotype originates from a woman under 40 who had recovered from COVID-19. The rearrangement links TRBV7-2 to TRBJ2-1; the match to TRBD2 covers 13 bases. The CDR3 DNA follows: TGTGCCAGCAGCTTAATATGGACTAGCGGGAGTTTCTACAATGAGCAGTTCTTC. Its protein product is CASSLIWTSGSFYNEQFF.